The 17 T cell receptor beta chains below were found in one sample sequenced in a study of blood T cell repertoires in COVID-19. Assay used: immunoSEQ multiplex PCR; TCRdb lists only in-frame clones, some missing. The sample records fewer than 250,000 clones, around 80% being singletons. Sequencing was performed on peripheral blood. These receptors all come from a woman in her 50s with acute or convalescent COVID-19.

The chain links TRBV28 to TRBJ2-1; TRBD1 aligns across 8 bases. The V segment lost 5 bases and the J segment 3 bases; nucleotides outside the gene matches: 6. This CDR3 region has 15 residues. Germline CDR1 is MDHEN and CDR2 is SYDVKM. The CDR3 sequence is CASSPLTGVYNEQFF. The CDR3 coding sequence is TGTGCCAGCAGTCCCCTGACAGGGGTCTACAATGAGCAGTTCTTC.

V gene TRBV10-1 combines with J gene TRBJ1-2, with D perhaps matching TRBD1 (5 bases). Germline V gene data show CDR1 as WNHNN and CDR2 as SYGVQD (reference sequence). The CDR3 runs 13 residues. V was cut by 3 bases and J by 8 bases, with 13 bases left in between. CDR3 coding DNA: TGCGCCAGCAGTGAAGGGCAGGGTCGCGGCTACACCTTC. Its protein is CASSEGQGRGYTF.

The table lists this clone with a few counts. The chain has TRBV3-1 (or the pseudogene TRBV3-2) and TRBJ2-1, with TRBD2 matching 11 bases. V shed 0 bases and J 15 bases; nucleotides not matched to a gene: 7. The CDR3 loop spans 14 amino acids. The germline V gene encodes CDR1 LGHDT and CDR2 YNNKEL (reference sequence). In nucleotides, the CDR3 is TGTGCCAGCAGCCAAGATATACTAGCGGGAGAACGGTTCTTC. This gives the protein CASSQDILAGERFF.

The chain links TRBV2 to TRBJ2-7; D might be TRBD2 (6 bases). The germline V gene encodes CDR1 SNHLY and CDR2 FYNNEI. V gave up 4 bases and J gave up 1 base, with 14 bases separating them. The length of the CDR3 is 15 residues. DNA of the CDR3: TGTGCCAGCAGTGGACTAGGGAGAAGGTCCTACGAGCAGTACTTC. Translation gives CASSGLGRRSYEQYF.

This clone was observed a handful of times. The rearrangement uses TRBV4-2 and TRBJ2-2; the match to TRBD2 covers 7 bases. With 0 bases clipped from V and 8 bases from J, the junction kept 6 bases outside the gene matches. The V gene's germline CDR1 is LGHNA and CDR2 YNFKEQ. This CDR3 region has 15 residues. CDR3 DNA sequence: TGTGCCAGCAGCCAAGATCCGGGGGGATCAGGGGAGCTGTTTTTT. It is translated as CASSQDPGGSGELFF.

The gene calls are TRBV30 and TRBJ2-1; a possible D gene is TRBD2 (6 bases). Germline V gene lookup returns CDR1 GTSNPN and CDR2 SVGIG (reference sequence). The germline V and J ends were trimmed by 5 bases and 7 bases, with 12 bases remaining between them. The CDR3 runs 12 residues. The CDR3 nucleotides are TGTGCCTGGGAGCGGGTTAGGAATGAGCAGTTCTTC. It is translated as CAWERVRNEQFF. The full variable domain, with the rest looked up from reference TRBV30 and TRBJ2-1, is SQTIHQWPATLVQPVGSPLSLECTVEGTSNPNLYWYRQAAGRGLQLLFYSVGIGQISSEVPQNLSASRPQDRQFILSSKKLLLSDSGFYLCAWERVRNEQFFGPGTRLTVL.

The rearrangement links TRBV5-1 to TRBJ2-7, with TRBD1 matching over 7 bases. The CDR3 contains 15 residues. The V segment lost 4 bases and the J segment 1 base; nucleotides outside the gene matches: 8. Germline CDR1 and CDR2: SGHRS and YFSETQ. Here the CDR3 DNA reads TGCGCCAGCAGCCGGGGCGAGGGGGCGTCCTACGAGCAGTACTTC. Protein sequence: CASSRGEGASYEQYF.

This chain links TRBV2 with TRBJ2-7; a weak D match, TRBD1 (6 bases). V was trimmed by 8 bases and J by 4 bases, leaving 9 bases between them. CDR3 length equals 11 residues. Germline V gene data show CDR1 as SNHLY and CDR2 as FYNNEI. The CDR3 DNA sequence: TGTGCCAGCCGGGACACTTACGAGCAGTACTTC. Translation gives CASRDTYEQYF.

The chain employs TRBV3-1 (or the pseudogene TRBV3-2) and TRBJ2-5; D might be TRBD1 (5 bases). The CDR3 covers 14 residues. The germline gives CDR1 LGHDT, CDR2 YNNKEL (reference sequence). Trimming cost V 2 bases and J 1 base, with 8 bases left between them. CDR3 sequence reads: CASSQIRAQETQYF. The CDR3 region has the DNA TGTGCCAGCAGCCAAATCAGGGCCCAAGAGACCCAGTACTTC.

The chain uses TRBV7-2 and TRBJ1-5; TRBD1 agrees at 7 bases. The CDR3 has 14 residues. Germline V gene sequence: CDR1 SGHTA, CDR2 FQGNSA. V trimming: 0 bases; J trimming: 5 bases; junction bases outside the gene matches: 1. The CDR3 sequence is CASSLATGDQPQHF. The CDR3 DNA follows: TGTGCCAGCAGCTTAGCAACAGGGGATCAGCCCCAGCATTTT.

This clone was detected a few times. The DNA for the CDR3 is TGTGCCAGCAGTGACCCCGGGGTAGCGGCGTACAATGAGCAGTTCTTC. This encodes CASSDPGVAAYNEQFF. The J gene is TRBJ2-1, the V gene TRBV6-1; perhaps TRBD2 as D (6 bases). V was trimmed by 3 bases and J by 4 bases, leaving 16 bases between them. CDR1 MNHNS and CDR2 SASEGT come from the germline V gene. This CDR3 region has 16 residues.

The chain is built from TRBV5-1 and TRBJ2-3, with TRBD2 matching 8 bases. With 6 bases clipped from V and 5 bases from J, the junction kept 11 bases outside the gene matches. Germline CDR1 reads SGHRS; CDR2 reads YFSETQ. The CDR3 loop spans 15 amino acids. The CDR3 loop reads CASTPWREVEDTQYF. As DNA, the CDR3 is TGCGCCAGCACCCCGTGGCGGGAGGTGGAAGATACGCAGTATTTT.

V and J are TRBV5-6 and TRBJ1-1; D uncertain. CDR3 length: 12 amino acids. Germline CDR1 SGHDT, CDR2 YYEEEE. The V end was cut by 7 bases, the J end by 4 bases, with 11 bases between. This chain's CDR3 is CASSQSGTEAFF. As DNA, the CDR3 is TGTGCCAGCTCCCAAAGCGGCACTGAAGCTTTCTTT. The complete variable domain, with remaining parts taken from reference TRBV5-6 and TRBJ1-1, reads DAGVTQSPTHLIKTRGQQVTLRCSPKSGHDTVSWYQQALGQGPQFIFQYYEEEERQRGNFPDRFSGHQFPNYSSELNVNALLLGDSALYLCASSQSGTEAFFGQGTRLTVV.

The chain recombines TRBV27 with TRBJ1-1; the D is unclear. The germline gives CDR1 MNHEY, CDR2 SMNVEV (reference sequence). V dropped 8 bases and J dropped 0 bases, with 16 bases sitting between them. The CDR3 extends over 15 amino acids. The CDR3 sequence: CASQAGGYMNTEAFF. CDR3 in DNA: TGTGCCAGCCAGGCGGGAGGATATATGAACACTGAAGCTTTCTTT.

The chain has TRBV3-1 (or the pseudogene TRBV3-2) and TRBJ2-5; 7 nucleotides match TRBD1. The CDR3 covers 15 residues. Germline V gene lookup returns CDR1 LGHDT and CDR2 YNNKEL (reference sequence). J lost 0 bases, V lost 4 bases, and 5 bases had no gene match. CDR3 coding DNA: TGTGCCAGCAGCCTTCCGACAGGGAACCAAGAGACCCAGTACTTC. This sequence encodes CASSLPTGNQETQYF.

The genes are TRBV19 and TRBJ2-1; 11 bases are shared with TRBD2. CDR3 length equals 15 residues. Germline assignment: CDR1 LNHDA and CDR2 SQIVND (reference sequence). Losses at the gene ends were 6 bases for V and 5 bases for J; bases not matched to a gene: 6. The CDR3 DNA is TGTGCCAGTAGGGCGGGACTAGCGGTAAACAATGAGCAGTTCTTC. This encodes CASRAGLAVNNEQFF.

This chain uses TRBV2 with TRBJ1-1; 8 positions match TRBD1. The CDR3 consists of 15 residues. CDR1 and CDR2 from the germline V gene are SNHLY and FYNNEI. Trimming took 5 bases from V and 5 from J; bases not matched to a gene: 10. The CDR3 loop is CASSFRTGWRTEAFF. DNA of the CDR3: TGTGCCAGCAGTTTCCGGACAGGGTGGCGGACTGAAGCTTTCTTT. Full variable domain (remainder filled in from reference TRBV2 and TRBJ1-1): EPEVTQTPSHQVTQMGQEVILRCVPISNHLYFYWYRQILGQKVEFLVSFYNNEISEKSEIFDDQFSVERPDGSNFTLKIRSTKLEDSAMYFCASSFRTGWRTEAFFGQGTRLTVV.